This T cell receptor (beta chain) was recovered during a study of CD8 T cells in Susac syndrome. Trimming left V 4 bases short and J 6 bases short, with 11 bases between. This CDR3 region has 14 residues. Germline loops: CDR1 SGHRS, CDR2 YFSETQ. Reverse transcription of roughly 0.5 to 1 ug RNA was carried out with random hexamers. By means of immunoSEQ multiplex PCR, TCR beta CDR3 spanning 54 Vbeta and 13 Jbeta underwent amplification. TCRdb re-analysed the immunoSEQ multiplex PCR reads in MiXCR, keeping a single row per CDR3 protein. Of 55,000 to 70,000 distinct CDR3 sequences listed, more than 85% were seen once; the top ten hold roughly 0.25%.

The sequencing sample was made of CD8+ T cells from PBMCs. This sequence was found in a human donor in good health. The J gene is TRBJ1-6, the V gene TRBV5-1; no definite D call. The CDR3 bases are TGCGCCAGCAGCAATGAGGATGCTAATTCACCCCTCCACTTT. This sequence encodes CASSNEDANSPLHF.